This T cell receptor beta chain was sequenced in a study of T cells after yellow fever vaccination (dated by TCRdb to about 2019). Regarding the complete study: Libraries from fractions with low cell numbers were prepared with the SMART-Seq v4 Ultra Low Input RNA kit. Blood was drawn at multiple timepoints before and after primary and secondary immunization, with bulk PBMC replicates and cell subsets isolated. The cohort comprised two healthy male donors, one aged 18 to 30 and one aged 30 to 39 years. Bulk TCR alpha and beta repertoires were sequenced longitudinally to track T-cell clones before and after primary and booster YFV17D yellow fever vaccination.

Results the study describes overall, beyond this receptor: Most clones expanded after primary vaccination were re-detected after the booster (almost 98% of CD4 and about nine tenths of CD8), suggesting broad memory maintenance. Because abundant contaminating clonotypes from the bulk population could be contained in FACS-sorted repertoires, computational filtering was required. A small fraction of clonotypes appeared in both the CD4 and CD8 compartments, likely as a result of convergent recombination. Compared with the primary T-cell response, the secondary T-cell response was faster but weaker, reaching its peak on day 5 rather than on day 15. Because the study included only a couple of donors, the extent to which the findings can be generalized is limited.

The sample's treatment or condition label is to be understood as: live attenuated yellow fever vaccine strain. At each blood-draw timepoint, two biological replicates of bulk PBMCs were collected. A standard Ficoll-Paque protocol was used to isolate PBMCs from peripheral blood. TriZol was used to extract RNA from bulk PBMCs, from CD4 and CD8 fractions, and from dextramer-positive and dextramer-negative fractions. This clonotype has just one count. The antigen this receptor binds is unknown. Base qualities were left out, and no much larger clone turns up one base away. A lone read offers only weak evidence. Reading the germline V gene gives CDR1 SQVTM and CDR2 ANQGSEA. V sheds 4 bases and J sheds 3 bases, leaving 14 bases between their ends. The CDR3 sequence holds 14 residues, the cysteine and phenylalanine included. The retained sequence is limited to the CDR3, 42 bases, with the frame set at the first base.

Synthesis of TCR cDNA relied on 5'RACE template switching, a step that introduced a universal primer site along with unique molecular identifiers. Priming for cDNA synthesis came from both the TCR alpha and TCR beta constant segments. Library amplification involved two PCR steps, and the second step added sample barcodes and sequencing adapters. Sequencing of libraries was done on Illumina HiSeq 2500 (2x100 bp) or NovaSeq (2x150 bp). The study's processing was this. MIGEC handled demultiplexing of reads and collapsing into UMI consensus sequences, while MiXCR performed V(D)J alignment. Clonotypes responding to the vaccine were identified with edgeR on replicate PBMC samples, with the criteria of FDR below 0.01 and a log2 fold change above 5 up to day 15. Bulk clonotypes were assigned CD4 or CD8 identity according to which sequenced CD4 or CD8 repertoire held them at higher abundance. In TCRdb, the public reads were trimmed at Q25 with fastp and aligned with MiXCR, with productive beta chains retained. Every entry covers one CDR3 protein and lists the most common genes and DNA from its rows. The V and J calls were not made by the authors but by TCRdb's processing. This sample gives a few hundred thousand distinct CDR3 sequences in total; approximately 16% of them show up just once. The ten largest clones represent 17% of the sample.

The source was PBMCs, collected around 5 days after the first yellow fever vaccination. The sequence was obtained from a man aged 18 to 30 who received the YFV17D yellow fever vaccine. This chain is built from TRBV29-1 and TRBJ2-3; the D gene could be TRBD1 or TRBD2, each one agreeing over 6 bases. CDR3 sequence: CSVAMRGETDTQYF. Here is the DNA: TGCAGCGTTGCAATGAGGGGGGAAACAGATACGCAGTATTTT.